This record concerns one T cell receptor (beta chain) sequence. With 2 bases removed from V and 2 bases from J, the gap between germline ends came to 3 bases. CDR1 is KGHSH and CDR2 is LQKENI in the germline V gene. This CDR3 has 12 amino acids. The data were obtained in a study of blood T cell repertoires in COVID-19. At the level of the study: The samples span acute and convalescent COVID-19 from the United States, Italy and Spain. PBMCs, B-cell-depleted T cells, or T cells were the source of the cDNA or gDNA that made up the material.

Original processing methods: Cell counts per sample came from amplifying reference gene primers. Produced via immunoSEQ multiplex PCR; TCRdb's table is partial and in-frame only. Clone size and V and J calls were adopted from that table, with D and trimming inferred from the DNA. The table has 130,000 or so clones, approximately 84% seen once. Sequenced sample: peripheral blood. The TCR originated in a woman aged 80 or over with acute or convalescent COVID-19. The chain joins TRBV18 to TRBJ1-1; D gene uncertain. The CDR3 DNA reads as TGTGCCAGCTCACCATCTAACACTGAAGCTTTCTTT. Protein product: CASSPSNTEAFF.